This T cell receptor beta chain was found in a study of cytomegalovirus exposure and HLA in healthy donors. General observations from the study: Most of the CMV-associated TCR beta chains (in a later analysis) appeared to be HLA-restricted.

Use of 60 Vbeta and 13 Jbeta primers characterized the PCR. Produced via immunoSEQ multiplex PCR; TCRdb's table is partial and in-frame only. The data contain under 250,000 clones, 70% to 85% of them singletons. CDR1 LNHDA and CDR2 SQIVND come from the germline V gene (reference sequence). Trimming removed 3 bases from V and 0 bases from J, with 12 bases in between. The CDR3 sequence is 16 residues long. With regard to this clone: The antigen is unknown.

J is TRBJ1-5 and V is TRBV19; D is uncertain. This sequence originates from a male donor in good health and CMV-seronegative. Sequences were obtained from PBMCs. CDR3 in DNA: TGTGCCAGTAGTATTCAGAGGTCGTATAGCAATCAGCCCCAGCATTTT. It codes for CASSIQRSYSNQPQHF.